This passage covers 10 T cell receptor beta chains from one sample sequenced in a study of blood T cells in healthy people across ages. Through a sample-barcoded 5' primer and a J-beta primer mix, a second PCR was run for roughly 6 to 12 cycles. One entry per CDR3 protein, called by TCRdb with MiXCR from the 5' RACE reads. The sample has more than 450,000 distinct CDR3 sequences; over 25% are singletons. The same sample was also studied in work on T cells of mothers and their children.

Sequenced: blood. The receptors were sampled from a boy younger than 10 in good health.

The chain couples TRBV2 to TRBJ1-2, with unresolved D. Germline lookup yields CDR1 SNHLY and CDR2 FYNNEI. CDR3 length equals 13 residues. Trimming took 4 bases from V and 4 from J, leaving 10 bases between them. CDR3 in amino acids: CASSVEQSYGYTF. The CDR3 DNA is TGTGCCAGCAGTGTGGAACAGAGCTATGGCTACACCTTC.

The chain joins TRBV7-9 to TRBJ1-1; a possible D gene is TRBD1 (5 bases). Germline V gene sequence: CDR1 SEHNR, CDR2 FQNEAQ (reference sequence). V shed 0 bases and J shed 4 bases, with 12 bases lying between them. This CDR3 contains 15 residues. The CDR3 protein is CASSLALLGATEAFF. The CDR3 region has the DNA TGTGCCAGCAGCTTAGCGCTCCTAGGGGCCACTGAAGCTTTCTTT.

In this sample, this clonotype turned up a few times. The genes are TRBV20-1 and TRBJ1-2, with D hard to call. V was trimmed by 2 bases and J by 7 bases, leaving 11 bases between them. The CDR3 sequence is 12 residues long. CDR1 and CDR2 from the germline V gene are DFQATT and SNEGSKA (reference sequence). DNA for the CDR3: TGCAGTGCTAGATACGCATGGGCTGGCTACACCTTC. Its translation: CSARYAWAGYTF.

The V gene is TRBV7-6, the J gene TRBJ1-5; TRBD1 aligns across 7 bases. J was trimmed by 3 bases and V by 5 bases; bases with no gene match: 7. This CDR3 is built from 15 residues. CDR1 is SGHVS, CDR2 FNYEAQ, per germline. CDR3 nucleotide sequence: TGTGCCAGCAGCATCCAAACAGGGGTCAATCAGCCCCAGCATTTT. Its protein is CASSIQTGVNQPQHF.

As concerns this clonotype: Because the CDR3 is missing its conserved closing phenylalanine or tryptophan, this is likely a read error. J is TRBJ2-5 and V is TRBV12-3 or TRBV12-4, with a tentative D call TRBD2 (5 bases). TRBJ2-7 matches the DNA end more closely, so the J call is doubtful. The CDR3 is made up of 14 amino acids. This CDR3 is CASSSTDYPYEQYL. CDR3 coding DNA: TGTGCCAGCAGTTCGACTGACTACCCCTACGAGCAGTACCTC.

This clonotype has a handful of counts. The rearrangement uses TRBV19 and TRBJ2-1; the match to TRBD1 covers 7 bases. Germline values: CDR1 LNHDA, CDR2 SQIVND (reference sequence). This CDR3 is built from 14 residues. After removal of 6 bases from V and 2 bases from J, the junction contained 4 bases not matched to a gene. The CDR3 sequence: CASSLTGTYNEQFF. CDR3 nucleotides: TGTGCCAGTAGCTTGACAGGGACCTACAATGAGCAGTTCTTC.

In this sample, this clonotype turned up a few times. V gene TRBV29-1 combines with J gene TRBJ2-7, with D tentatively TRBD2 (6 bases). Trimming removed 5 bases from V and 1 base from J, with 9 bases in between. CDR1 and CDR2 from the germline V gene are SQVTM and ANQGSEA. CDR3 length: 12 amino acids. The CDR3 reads CSVTGLSYEQYF. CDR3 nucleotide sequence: TGCAGCGTTACGGGACTTTCCTACGAGCAGTACTTC.

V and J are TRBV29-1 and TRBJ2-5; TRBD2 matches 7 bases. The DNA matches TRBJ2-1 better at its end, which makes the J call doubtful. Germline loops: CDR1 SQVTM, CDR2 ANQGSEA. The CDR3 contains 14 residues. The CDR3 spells CSVVFGVAGGEQFF. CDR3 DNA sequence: TGCAGCGTGGTATTTGGGGTAGCGGGCGGGGAGCAGTTCTTC.

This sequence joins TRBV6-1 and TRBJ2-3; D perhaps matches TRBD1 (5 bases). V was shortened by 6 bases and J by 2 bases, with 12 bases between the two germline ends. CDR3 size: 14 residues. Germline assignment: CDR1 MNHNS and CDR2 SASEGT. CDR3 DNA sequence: TGTGCCAGCAGCCGACAGCTAAACACAGATACGCAGTATTTT. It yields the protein CASSRQLNTDTQYF.

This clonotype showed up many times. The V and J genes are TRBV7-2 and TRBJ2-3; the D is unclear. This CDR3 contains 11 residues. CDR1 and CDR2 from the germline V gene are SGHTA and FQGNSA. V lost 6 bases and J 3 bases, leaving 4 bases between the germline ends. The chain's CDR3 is CASSPTDTQYF. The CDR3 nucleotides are TGTGCCAGCAGTCCTACAGATACGCAGTATTTT.